The present entry profiles one TCR beta chain with its context. Antigen: not known. Germline values: CDR1 WNHNN, CDR2 SYGVQD (reference sequence). The CDR3 is made up of 14 amino acids. Treatment of the sample: some 20 received Ad26.COV2.S at low or high dose, single or two shots; 5 received placebo; per-sample allocation not given. Sampling occurred on day 63 after the first vaccine or placebo injection. The study used a vaccine consisting of an Ad26 vector that expressed Wuhan-strain SARS-CoV-2 spike. These data originate in a study of Ad26.COV2.S vaccination and SARS-CoV-2 variants. For the study at large: Ad26.COV2.S, an intramuscular injection, was given once or twice 56 days apart. Study results and limitations: Vaccinees reportedly had broad spike-specific CD8+ and CD4+ T cell responses.

Some clones are missing from TCRdb's copy, which holds only in-frame ones; the method was immunoSEQ multiplex PCR. The table shows roughly 300,000 clones, with about 88% occurring only once. The chain has TRBV10-1 and TRBJ2-2; 9 bases fit TRBD2. The source material was peripheral blood, sampled in a trial of Ad26.COV2.S vaccine versus placebo. The clonotype was recovered from a person aged 18-60 years who received the Ad26.COV2.S COVID-19 vaccine or a placebo. CDR3 sequence (DNA): TGCGCACGATCGGCGGGAGGGCTAACCGGGGAGCTGTTTTTT. Translating gives CARSAGGLTGELFF.